This T cell receptor beta chain comes out of a study of regulatory T cells in long-lasting Graves disease (dated by TCRdb to the early 2020s). For context, the study as a whole: Patients with newly diagnosed Graves' disease had been on antithyroid drugs for under 3 months. This study used TCR sequencing and RNA sequencing of peripheral blood to compare persistent Graves' disease patients against newly diagnosed Graves' disease patients. The study was registered as a clinical trial and conducted in China. TCR sequencing covered 13 persistent and some 20 newly diagnosed Graves' disease patients, about 35 samples in total.

The cysteine opens and the phenylalanine closes a CDR3 of 14 amino acids. CDR3 DNA is the only sequence kept; it has 42 bases, read in frame from the first base. Per the germline V gene (reference sequence), DFQATT is the CDR1 and SNEGSKA is the CDR2. V has 5 bases trimmed and J has 7 bases trimmed; junction bases matching no gene number 10. This clonotype was observed at least ten times. Its recognized antigen is unknown. Base qualities were left out, and no much larger clone turns up one base away. Libraries were made using multiplex PCR. Sequencing relied on an Illumina HiSeq 4000. TCR beta libraries were built with iRepertoire HTBI primers and Arm-PCR amplification of CDR3 regions. Before sequencing, the PCR products went through gel purification. From the authors' description of their analysis: A total of around 59 TRBV and about 13 TRBJ segments were identified across samples and were used for gene usage analysis of CDR3 amino acid clonotypes. Filtered high-quality paired reads were merged into contigs using COPE and FqMerger. Contigs were aligned with BLAST to IMGT TRBV, TRBD and TRBJ reference genes, and CDR3 was defined per IMGT. Any clonotype with a frequency above 0.1% was classified as a highly expanded clone. Shannon entropy served as the measure of repertoire diversity, while the Gini coefficient captured V-J evenness. Clonotypes shared by more than one individual were considered public. TCRdb ran its own pipeline on the public reads, namely fastp trimming at Q25 and MiXCR clone calling, and kept in-frame beta chains. Each CDR3 protein appears once, grouped with its most common genes and DNA. The V and J calls shown here were made by TCRdb, not taken from the authors' results. For this sample the table gives 620,000 or so distinct CDR3 sequences, of which roughly 15% were detected only once. The ten largest make up more than 15% of the sample.

The time point label, as the study defines it: newly diagnosed GD, antithyroid drugs for less than 3 months. For both TCR sequencing and RNA sequencing, RNA was extracted from PBMCs in TRIzol. Graves' disease was diagnosed according to American Thyroid Association guidelines. The patients came from an endocrinology department in Xi'an, China. Each patient gave approximately 9.7 milliliters of peripheral blood, collected in an EDTA anticoagulant tube. Ficoll Paque Plus density gradient separation was used to isolate PBMCs, and no additional T cell sorting was done. An Agilent 2100 Bioanalyzer and agarose gel were used to assess RNA quality, and a NanoDrop 2000 was used to measure RNA concentration. Broader findings and caveats from the paper: Patients with persistent disease shared more public clonotypes (around 2,500) than newly diagnosed patients did (about 970). The authors acknowledged the small sample size as a limitation that may reduce accuracy. Only the TCR beta chain was sequenced and analyzed. Compared with newly diagnosed patients, persistent Graves' disease patients had lower TCR Shannon entropy and fewer highly expanded clones, which suggests clonal expansion. TRBV28, TRBJ1-2 and TRBJ2-5 were preferentially used in persistent disease, while TRBV20-1 and TRBJ2-1 were favored in newly diagnosed disease. Peripheral blood alone was examined, since thyroid tissue, which constituted the primary lesion, could not be accessed.

A further study also used this sample, focusing on T cells in Graves' hyperthyroidism and ophthalmopathy. As that second paper reports: Stable Graves' hyperthyroidism was defined as no progression to ophthalmopathy during 18 months of follow-up. Hyperthyroidism patients were newly diagnosed, with disease duration under 2 months, and aged 18 to 65 years. Exclusion was applied to patients with uncontrolled infections, other autoimmune diseases, pregnancy or lactation. Clinical symptoms, serum thyroxine and TRAb, thyroid ultrasound, and orbital computed tomography formed the basis for the diagnoses. The TCR CDR3 was subjected to a first round of RT-PCR using the HTBI primer set and the Qiagen OneStep RT-PCR kit. Most expanded thyroid clonotypes (frequency above 0.001) were also detected in blood, a finding suggesting that blood repertoires may reflect thyroid immune responses. A 13 V-J signature model separated ophthalmopathy from stable hyperthyroidism, with about 90% sensitivity and about 81% specificity in cross-validation and 80%/75% in testing. During validation, the model predicted progression to ophthalmopathy a median of approximately 6 months ahead of onset, with more than 60% sensitivity and around 73% specificity. To identify TCR V-J signatures that set the groups apart, the researchers used a discovery cohort of about a hundred patients, made up of roughly 45 with Graves' ophthalmopathy and 57 with stable Graves' hyperthyroidism. Prospective prediction of ophthalmopathy was tested in an independent validation cohort consisting of roughly 20 hyperthyroidism patients and around 16 patients who later progressed to ophthalmopathy. The 100 or so discovery patients were randomly divided into training and test sets at a 7:3 ratio. The study also compared thyroid tissue and blood T-cell repertoires from over 5 Graves' hyperthyroidism patients. After blood sampling, hyperthyroidism patients were treated with methimazole at a starting dose of 30 mg daily, and ophthalmopathy patients were treated with high-dose intravenous methylprednisolone. Libraries were constructed in a second round of multiplex PCR, after which size selection and purification were performed. Paired-end sequencing of the libraries was performed with 100 bp reads on an Illumina HiSeq2000. SOAPnuke was used to process the raw data, throwing out any read that contained adapters or uncalled bases, had a mean Phred below 15, or lacked an exact constant-primer or identifier match. COPE v1.2.5 was used to merge high-quality paired reads, and clonotypes were defined as unique nucleotide sequences. MiTCR v1.1 was used to align the clonotypes against IMGT TRBV, TRBD and TRBJ reference segments. The analysis included only V-J combinations with a frequency above 0.0001, which together covered 99% to 99.2% of the repertoires. The TCS score was defined as F50 (clonal expansion) divided by E x V (chaos), with BLOSUM62-based TCRdist calculated between CDR3 peptides within each V-J. Welch's t-statistics and random forest reduced 450 to 600 V-J features to 13, which were used in a naive Bayes classifier (R e1071). No statistical method was used to fix the sample size in advance, and group allocation was not hidden from the investigators. TCR Vbeta CDR3 sequencing of roughly 140 peripheral blood samples (under 45 ophthalmopathy, 75 hyperthyroidism and approximately 17 progressor patients) is reported in the paper.

The sequenced sample was peripheral blood mononuclear cells (PBMCs), obtained at new diagnosis, from a patient treated with antithyroid drugs. The chain is assembled from TRBV20-1 and TRBJ2-1; TRBD2 matches 8 bases in the middle. The sequence was collected from a woman under 40 with Graves disease. Donor details come from another sample of the same person, matched by shared clones. The base sequence is TGCAGTGCTGTCCCGGGACTAGGCCTAAATGAGCAGTTCTTC. Translated, this gives CSAVPGLGLNEQFF.